The clone carrying this T cell receptor beta chain turned up a few times. CDR1 and CDR2 from the germline V gene are SGHNT and YYREEE (reference sequence). The junction had 16 bases not matched to a gene; V was cut back by 4 bases and J by 6 bases. The CDR3 runs 17 residues. The sample originates from a study of blood T cell repertoires in COVID-19. Study context: PBMCs, B-cell-depleted T cells, or T cells provided the cDNA or gDNA that made up the material.

The study drew participants aged about 18 to 89 years from some 23 US areas. Participants' own reports of clinical history determined their cohort assignment. Among Cohort 3 donors, those recovered had two negative PCRs, clearance, or symptom resolution. Assay used: immunoSEQ multiplex PCR; TCRdb lists only in-frame clones, some missing. The table lists 220,000 or so clones, about four fifths of them singletons, with about 3.3% in the top ten. The chain is built from TRBV5-4 and TRBJ2-4; the match to TRBD2 covers 7 bases. The sample was PBMCs or T cells enriched from blood (not recorded which). This TCR derives from a woman aged 60-75 years who had recovered from COVID-19. DNA for the CDR3: TGTGCCAGCAGCCGCGGGGGAGGGGAGGCATCAAGAAACATTCAGTACTTC. Its translation: CASSRGGGEASRNIQYF.